This TCR beta chain was sequenced in a study of control samples from healthy donors and cancer patients. This clone showed up just once. Profiled with immunoSEQ multiplex PCR; TCRdb holds only in-frame clones, not every one. The table lists about 170,000 clones, roughly 91% of them singletons. Sequences were obtained from blood. The clonotype was recovered from a woman aged 30 to 39 in good health.

The CDR3 bases are TGTGCCAGCAGCCTCAGGGGTCCCGGGGAGCTGTTTTTT. Translating it yields CASSLRGPGELFF. The chain joins TRBV11-3 to TRBJ2-2, with a possible D match to TRBD1 (6 bases). The V gene's germline CDR1 is SGHNT and CDR2 YENEEA. The CDR3 is made up of 13 amino acids. V dropped 5 bases and J dropped 6 bases, with 10 bases sitting between them.